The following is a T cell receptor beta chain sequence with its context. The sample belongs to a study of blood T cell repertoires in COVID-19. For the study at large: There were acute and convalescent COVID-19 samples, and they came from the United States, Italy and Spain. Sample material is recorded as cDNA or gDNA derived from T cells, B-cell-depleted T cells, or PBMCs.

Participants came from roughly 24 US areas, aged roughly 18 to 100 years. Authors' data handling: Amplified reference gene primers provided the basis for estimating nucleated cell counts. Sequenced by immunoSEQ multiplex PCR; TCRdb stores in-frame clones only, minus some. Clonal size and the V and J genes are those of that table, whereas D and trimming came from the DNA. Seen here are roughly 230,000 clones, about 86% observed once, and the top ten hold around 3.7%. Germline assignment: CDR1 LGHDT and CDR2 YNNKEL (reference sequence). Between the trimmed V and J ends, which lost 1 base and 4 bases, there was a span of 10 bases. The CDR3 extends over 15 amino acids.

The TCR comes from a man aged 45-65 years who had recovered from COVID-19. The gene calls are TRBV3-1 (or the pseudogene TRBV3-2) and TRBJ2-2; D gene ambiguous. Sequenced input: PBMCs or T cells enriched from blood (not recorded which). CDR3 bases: TGTGCCAGCAGCCAAGGTGAACTGCCCACCGGGGAGCTGTTTTTT. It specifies CASSQGELPTGELFF.